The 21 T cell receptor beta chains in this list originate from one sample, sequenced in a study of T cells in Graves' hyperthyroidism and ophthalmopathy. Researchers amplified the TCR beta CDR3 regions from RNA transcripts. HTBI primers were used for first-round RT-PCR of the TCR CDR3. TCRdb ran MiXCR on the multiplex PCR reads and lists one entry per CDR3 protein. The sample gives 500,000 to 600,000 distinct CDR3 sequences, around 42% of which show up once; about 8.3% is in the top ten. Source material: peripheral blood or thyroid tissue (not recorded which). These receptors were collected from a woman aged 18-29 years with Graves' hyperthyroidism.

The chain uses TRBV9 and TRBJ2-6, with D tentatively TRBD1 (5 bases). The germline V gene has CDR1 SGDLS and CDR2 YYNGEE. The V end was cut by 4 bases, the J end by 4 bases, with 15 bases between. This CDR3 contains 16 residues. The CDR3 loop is CASSPLLGVGANVLTF. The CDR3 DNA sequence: TGTGCCAGCAGCCCCCTTCTAGGGGTGGGGGCCAACGTCCTGACTTTC.

DNA for the CDR3: TGTGCCAGCAGCCGTACAGGCCTCCAAGAGACCCAGTACTTC. Amino acid sequence: CASSRTGLQETQYF. The chain employs TRBV7-3 and TRBJ2-5, with D maybe TRBD1 (5 bases). Germline V CDR1 and CDR2: SGHTA, FQGTGA. The CDR3 covers 14 residues. Deletions cut 5 bases from V and 1 base from J, with 11 bases between.

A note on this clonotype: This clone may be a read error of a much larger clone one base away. The CDR3 sequence is CASSYRLGRQTTQYF. The CDR3 nucleotides read TGTGCCAGCAGTTATCGGCTCGGACGACAAACGACCCAGTACTTC. The chain couples TRBV2 to TRBJ2-5; no definite D call. This CDR3 has 15 amino acids. The germline V gene has CDR1 SNHLY and CDR2 FYNNEI. Trimming took off 5 bases at V and 7 bases at J, with 20 bases between the two ends.

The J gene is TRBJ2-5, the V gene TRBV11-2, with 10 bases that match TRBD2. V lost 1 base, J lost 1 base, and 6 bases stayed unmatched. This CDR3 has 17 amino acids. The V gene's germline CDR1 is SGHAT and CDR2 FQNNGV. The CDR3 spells CASSLGPSGSPQETQYF. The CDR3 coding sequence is TGTGCCAGCAGCTTAGGCCCTAGCGGGAGCCCCCAAGAGACCCAGTACTTC. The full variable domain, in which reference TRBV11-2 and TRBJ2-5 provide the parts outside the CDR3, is EAGVAQSPRYKIIEKRQSVAFWCNPISGHATLYWYQQILGQGPKLLIQFQNNGVVDDSQLPKDRFSAERLKGVDSTLKIQPAKLEDSAVYLCASSLGPSGSPQETQYFGPGTRLLVL.

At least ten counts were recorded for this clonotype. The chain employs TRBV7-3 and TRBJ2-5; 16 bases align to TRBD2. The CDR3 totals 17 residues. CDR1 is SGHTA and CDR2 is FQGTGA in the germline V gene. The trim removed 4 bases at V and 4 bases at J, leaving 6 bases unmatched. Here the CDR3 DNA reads TGTGCCAGCAGCTCAACCGGGACTAGCGGGAGGGGAGAGACCCAGTACTTC. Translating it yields CASSSTGTSGRGETQYF.

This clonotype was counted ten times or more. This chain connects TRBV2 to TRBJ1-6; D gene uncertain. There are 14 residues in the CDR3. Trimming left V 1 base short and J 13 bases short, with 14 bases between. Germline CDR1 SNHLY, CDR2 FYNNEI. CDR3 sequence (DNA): TGTGCCAGCAGTGAAGTAATGCTCCCCGGCCCCCTCCACTTT. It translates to CASSEVMLPGPLHF. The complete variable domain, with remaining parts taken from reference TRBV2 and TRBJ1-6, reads EPEVTQTPSHQVTQMGQEVILRCVPISNHLYFYWYRQILGQKVEFLVSFYNNEISEKSEIFDDQFSVERPDGSNFTLKIRSTKLEDSAMYFCASSEVMLPGPLHFGNGTRLTVT.

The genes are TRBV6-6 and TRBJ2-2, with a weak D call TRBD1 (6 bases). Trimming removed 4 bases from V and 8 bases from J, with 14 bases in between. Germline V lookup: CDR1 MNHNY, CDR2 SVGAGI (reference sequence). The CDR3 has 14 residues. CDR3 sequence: CASSFRQGFGELFF. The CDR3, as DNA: TGTGCCAGCAGTTTCCGGCAGGGGTTTGGGGAGCTGTTTTTT.

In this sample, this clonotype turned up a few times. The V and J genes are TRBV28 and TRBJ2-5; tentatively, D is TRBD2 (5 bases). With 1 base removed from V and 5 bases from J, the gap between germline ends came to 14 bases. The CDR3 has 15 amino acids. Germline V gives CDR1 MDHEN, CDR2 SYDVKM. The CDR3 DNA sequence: TGTGCCAGCAGTTTATCCGGGGATATTAAGGAGACCCAGTACTTC. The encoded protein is CASSLSGDIKETQYF.

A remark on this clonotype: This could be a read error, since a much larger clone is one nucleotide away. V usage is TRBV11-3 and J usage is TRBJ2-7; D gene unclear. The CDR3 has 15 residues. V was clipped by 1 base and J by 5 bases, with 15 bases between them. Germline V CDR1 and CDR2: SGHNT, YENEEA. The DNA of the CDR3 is TGTGCCAGCAGCTTAGGGCTGTCGGTTTCCCACGAGCAGTACTTC. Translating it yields CASSLGLSVSHEQYF.

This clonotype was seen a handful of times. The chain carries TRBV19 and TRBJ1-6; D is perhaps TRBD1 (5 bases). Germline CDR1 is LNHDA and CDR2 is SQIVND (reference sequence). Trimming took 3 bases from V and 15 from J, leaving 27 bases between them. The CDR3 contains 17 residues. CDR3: CASSIRGEEQERPLLHF. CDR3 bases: TGTGCCAGTAGTATTAGGGGAGAGGAACAGGAGCGTCCACTCCTCCACTTT.

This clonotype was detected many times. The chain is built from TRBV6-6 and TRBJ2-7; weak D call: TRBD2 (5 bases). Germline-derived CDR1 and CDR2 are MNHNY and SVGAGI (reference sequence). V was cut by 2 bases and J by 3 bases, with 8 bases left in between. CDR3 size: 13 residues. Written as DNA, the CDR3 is TGTGCCAGCAGTTACCTAGCAGGCTACGAGCAGTACTTC. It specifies CASSYLAGYEQYF.

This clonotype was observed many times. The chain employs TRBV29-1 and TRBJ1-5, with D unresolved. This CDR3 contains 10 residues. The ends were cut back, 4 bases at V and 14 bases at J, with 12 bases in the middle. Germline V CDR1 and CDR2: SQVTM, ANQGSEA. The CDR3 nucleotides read TGCAGCGTTGGAGAAGGCCACGAGCATTTT. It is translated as CSVGEGHEHF.

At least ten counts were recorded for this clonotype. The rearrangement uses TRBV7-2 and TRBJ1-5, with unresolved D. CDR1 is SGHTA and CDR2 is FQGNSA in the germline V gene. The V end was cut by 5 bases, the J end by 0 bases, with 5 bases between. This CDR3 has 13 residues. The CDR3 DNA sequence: TGTGCCAGCAGCATTACTAGCAATCAGCCCCAGCATTTT. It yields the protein CASSITSNQPQHF.

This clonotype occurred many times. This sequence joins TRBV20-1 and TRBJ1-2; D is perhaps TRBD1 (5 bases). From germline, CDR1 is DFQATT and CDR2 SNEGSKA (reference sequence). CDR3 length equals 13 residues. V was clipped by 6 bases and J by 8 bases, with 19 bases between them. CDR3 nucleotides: TGCAGTGCCATACTTCAGGGCGCGGGGGGCTACACCTTC. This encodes CSAILQGAGGYTF.

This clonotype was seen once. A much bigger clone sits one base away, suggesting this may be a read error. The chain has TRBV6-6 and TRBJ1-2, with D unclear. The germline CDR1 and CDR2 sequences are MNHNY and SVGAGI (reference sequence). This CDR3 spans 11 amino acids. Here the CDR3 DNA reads TGTGCCGGCAGTGGGATGGAGGGCTACACCTTC. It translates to CAGSGMEGYTF.

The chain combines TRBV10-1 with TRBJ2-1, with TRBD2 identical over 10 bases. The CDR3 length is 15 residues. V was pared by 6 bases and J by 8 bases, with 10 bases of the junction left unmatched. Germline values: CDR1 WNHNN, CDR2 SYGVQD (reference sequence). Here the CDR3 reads CASSPAGTSVYEQFF. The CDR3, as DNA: TGCGCCAGCAGCCCCGCCGGGACTAGCGTTTATGAGCAGTTCTTC.

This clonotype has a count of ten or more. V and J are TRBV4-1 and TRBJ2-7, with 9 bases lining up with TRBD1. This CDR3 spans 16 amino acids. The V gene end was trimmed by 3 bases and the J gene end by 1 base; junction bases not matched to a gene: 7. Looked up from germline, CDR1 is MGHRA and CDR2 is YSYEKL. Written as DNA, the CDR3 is TGCGCCAGCAGCCACGCTCCGGGACAGGGTTCCTACGAGCAGTACTTC. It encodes CASSHAPGQGSYEQYF.

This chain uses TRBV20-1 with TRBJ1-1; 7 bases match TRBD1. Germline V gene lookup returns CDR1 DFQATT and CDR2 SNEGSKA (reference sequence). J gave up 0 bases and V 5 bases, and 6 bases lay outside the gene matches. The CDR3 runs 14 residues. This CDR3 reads CSARGGGLNTEAFF. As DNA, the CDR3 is TGCAGTGCTCGAGGGGGCGGGCTGAACACTGAAGCTTTCTTT.

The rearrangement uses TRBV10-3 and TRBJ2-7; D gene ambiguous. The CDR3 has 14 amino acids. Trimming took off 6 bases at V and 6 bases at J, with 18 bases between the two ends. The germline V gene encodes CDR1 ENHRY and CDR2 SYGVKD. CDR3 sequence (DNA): TGTGCCATCAGCAGCTTGGTGCGAGGTTTCGAGCAGTACTTC. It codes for CAISSLVRGFEQYF.

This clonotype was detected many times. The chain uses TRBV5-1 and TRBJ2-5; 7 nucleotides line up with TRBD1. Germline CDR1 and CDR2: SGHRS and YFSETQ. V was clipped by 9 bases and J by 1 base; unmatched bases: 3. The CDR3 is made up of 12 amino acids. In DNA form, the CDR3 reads TGCGCCACCCGGGACAGCCAAGAGACCCAGTACTTC. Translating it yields CATRDSQETQYF.

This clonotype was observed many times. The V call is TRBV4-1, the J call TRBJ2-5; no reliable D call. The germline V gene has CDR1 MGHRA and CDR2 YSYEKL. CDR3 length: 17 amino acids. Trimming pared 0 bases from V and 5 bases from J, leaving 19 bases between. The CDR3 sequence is CASSQDWLLSRKETQYF. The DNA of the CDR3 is TGCGCCAGCAGCCAAGATTGGCTTCTCTCAAGGAAGGAGACCCAGTACTTC.